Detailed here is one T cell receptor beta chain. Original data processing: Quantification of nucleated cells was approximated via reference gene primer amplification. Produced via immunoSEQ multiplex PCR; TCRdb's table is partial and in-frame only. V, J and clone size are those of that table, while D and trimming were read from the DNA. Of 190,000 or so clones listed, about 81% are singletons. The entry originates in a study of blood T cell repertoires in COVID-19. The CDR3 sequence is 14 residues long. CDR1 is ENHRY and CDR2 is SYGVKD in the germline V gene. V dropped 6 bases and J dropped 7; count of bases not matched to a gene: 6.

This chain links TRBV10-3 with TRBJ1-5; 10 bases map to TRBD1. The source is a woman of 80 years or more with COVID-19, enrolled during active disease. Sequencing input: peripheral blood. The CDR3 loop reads CAIRAGQGGQPQHF. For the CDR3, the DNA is TGTGCCATCAGGGCCGGACAGGGGGGACAGCCCCAGCATTTT.